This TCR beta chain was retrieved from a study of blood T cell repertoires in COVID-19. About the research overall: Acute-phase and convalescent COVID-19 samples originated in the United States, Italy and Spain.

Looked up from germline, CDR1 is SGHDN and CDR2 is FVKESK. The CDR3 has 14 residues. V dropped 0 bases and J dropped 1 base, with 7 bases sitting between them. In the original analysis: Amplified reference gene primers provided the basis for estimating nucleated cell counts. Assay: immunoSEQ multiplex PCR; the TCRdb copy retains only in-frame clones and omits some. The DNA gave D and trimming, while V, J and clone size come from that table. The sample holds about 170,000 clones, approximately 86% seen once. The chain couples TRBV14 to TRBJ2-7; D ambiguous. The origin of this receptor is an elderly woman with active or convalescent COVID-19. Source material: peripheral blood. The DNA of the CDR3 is TGTGCCAGCAGCCAAGAGGTCAGTTCCTACGAGCAGTACTTC. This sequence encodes CASSQEVSSYEQYF.